Presented here are 31 T cell receptor beta chains from one specimen sequenced in a study of blood T cell repertoires in COVID-19. Repertoires were generated with immunoSEQ multiplex PCR, while TCRdb's copy carries only in-frame clones and drops some. The sample lists roughly 75,000 clones, around 89% occurring once. The sequencing input was peripheral blood. The source is a man aged 55 to 69 with acute or convalescent COVID-19.

The chain joins TRBV7-6 to TRBJ2-1; no firm D call. This CDR3 has 16 amino acids. V dropped 3 bases and J dropped 6 bases, with 18 bases sitting between them. The germline V gene has CDR1 SGHVS and CDR2 FNYEAQ. The CDR3 nucleotides read TGTGCCAGCAGCTTCAGCGAGGATAACCCTGTCAATGAGCAGTTCTTC. It translates to CASSFSEDNPVNEQFF.

The chain uses TRBV3-1 (or the pseudogene TRBV3-2) and TRBJ1-1, with D hard to call. Germline V gives CDR1 LGHDT, CDR2 YNNKEL (reference sequence). Trimming stripped 1 base from V and 2 bases from J, with 8 bases between. CDR3 length equals 14 residues. CDR3 coding DNA: TGTGCCAGCAGCCAAGCTGCGAAAAACACTGAAGCTTTCTTT. It is translated as CASSQAAKNTEAFF.

The chain is built from TRBV27 and TRBJ1-5; the D is unclear. Germline CDR1 reads MNHEY; CDR2 reads SMNVEV (reference sequence). Trimming shortened V by 3 bases and J by 6 bases, and 15 bases separated the two germline ends. The CDR3 extends over 15 amino acids. The CDR3 DNA reads as TGTGCCAGCAGTTTGCGGAGGGCGGCCGGTCAGCCCCAGCATTTT. Protein sequence: CASSLRRAAGQPQHF.

This chain joins TRBV4-1 and TRBJ2-3, with TRBD1 as a possible D gene (5 bases). Germline V CDR1 and CDR2: MGHRA, YSYEKL. This CDR3 has 16 amino acids. V was clipped by 4 bases and J by 0 bases, with 14 bases between them. CDR3 sequence reads: CASSLTQDTSTDTQYF. For the CDR3, the DNA is TGCGCCAGCAGCCTGACCCAGGACACTAGCACAGATACGCAGTATTTT.

This clone showed up just a few times. V and J are TRBV21-1 and TRBJ2-7; TRBD2, the D gene given by the table, was not confirmed from the DNA. TRBV21-1 is shown as a pseudogene. This CDR3 contains 15 residues. CDR3 region: CASFSPTSGAYEQYF. The CDR3 nucleotides read TGTGCCAGCTTCAGCCCGACTAGCGGGGCCTACGAGCAGTACTTC.

This clone was found once. The CDR3, as DNA: TGTGCCAGCAGCCAAGGACGAGGGTTTGGTGAGCAGTTCTTC. Amino acids: CASSQGRGFGEQFF. The chain carries TRBV3-1 (or the pseudogene TRBV3-2) and TRBJ2-1; tentative D call: TRBD2 (5 bases). CDR1 is LGHDT, CDR2 YNNKEL, per germline (reference sequence). The V and J ends lost 1 base and 9 bases respectively, with 13 bases between them. This CDR3 comprises 14 residues.

CDR3 DNA sequence: TGTGCCAGTAGTATACGGCCTAGCGGGAGAGGAGATACGCAGTATTTT. Protein: CASSIRPSGRGDTQYF. V and J are TRBV19 and TRBJ2-3; TRBD2 agrees at 10 bases. CDR1 is LNHDA and CDR2 is SQIVND in the germline V gene (reference sequence). The CDR3 has 16 residues. With V trimmed by 2 bases and J by 5 bases, 7 bases remained unmatched.

The gene calls are TRBV18 and TRBJ2-1; D may be TRBD2 (5 bases). Germline CDR1 is KGHSH and CDR2 is LQKENI. This CDR3 contains 15 residues. The ends were cut back, 3 bases at V and 0 bases at J, with 9 bases in the middle. This CDR3 reads CASSPQAVSYNEQFF. The CDR3 region has the DNA TGTGCCAGCTCACCCCAAGCGGTCTCCTACAATGAGCAGTTCTTC.

The rearrangement joins TRBV3-1 (or the pseudogene TRBV3-2) to TRBJ1-1; the D is unclear. Germline CDR1 reads LGHDT; CDR2 reads YNNKEL (reference sequence). This CDR3 comprises 13 residues. Trimming removed 3 bases from V and 3 bases from J, with 8 bases in between. The CDR3 spells CASSHGRDTEAFF. As DNA, the CDR3 is TGTGCCAGCAGCCATGGGAGGGACACTGAAGCTTTCTTT.

The rearrangement joins TRBV2 to TRBJ2-1; tentative D call: TRBD2 (6 bases). Trimming removed 4 bases from V and 0 bases from J, with 13 bases in between. The CDR3 length is 16 residues. Germline V CDR1 and CDR2: SNHLY, FYNNEI. The CDR3 here is CASSVGTGASYNEQFF. CDR3 in DNA: TGTGCCAGCAGTGTGGGGACGGGAGCCTCCTACAATGAGCAGTTCTTC.

The V call is TRBV11-2, the J call TRBJ1-2, with 7 bases fitting TRBD1. Per the germline V gene, CDR1 is SGHAT and CDR2 is FQNNGV. Trimming took 5 bases from V and 4 from J; bases not matched to a gene: 7. This CDR3 region has 14 residues. The CDR3 is CASSARTGTYGYTF. CDR3 DNA: TGTGCCAGCAGCGCCCGGACAGGAACCTATGGCTACACCTTC.

The V and J genes are TRBV15 and TRBJ2-1, with TRBD2 matching 7 bases. Germline trimming cut 1 base from V and 2 bases from J; bases unmatched to any gene: 5. CDR1 and CDR2 (germline): LNHNV, YYDKDF (reference sequence). The CDR3 runs 16 residues. The CDR3 reads CATSRVPSGAYNEQFF. CDR3 DNA sequence: TGTGCCACCAGCAGAGTCCCTAGCGGAGCCTACAATGAGCAGTTCTTC.

The rearrangement joins TRBV27 to TRBJ1-4; 8 bases agree with TRBD1. The germline V gene encodes CDR1 MNHEY and CDR2 SMNVEV (reference sequence). Trimming took 5 bases from V and 12 from J; bases not matched to a gene: 11. CDR3 length: 14 residues. This CDR3 is CASSPTDRANQLFF. In DNA form, the CDR3 reads TGTGCCAGCAGTCCCACGGACAGGGCCAACCAACTGTTTTTT.

The chain is built from TRBV6-5 and TRBJ1-1, with D unclear. Trimming left V 4 bases short and J 7 bases short, with 7 bases between. From germline, CDR1 is MNHEY and CDR2 SVGAGI. This CDR3 comprises 11 residues. CDR3 sequence reads: CASSSGIEAFF. DNA for the CDR3: TGTGCCAGCAGTTCCGGGATTGAAGCTTTCTTT.

CDR3 loop: CASVEKREGPETQYF. In nucleotides, the CDR3 is TGTGCCAGTGTAGAAAAGCGGGAGGGCCCAGAGACCCAGTACTTC. The chain has TRBV19 and TRBJ2-5, with TRBD2 identical over 10 bases. Germline trimming cut 8 bases from V and 4 bases from J; bases unmatched to any gene: 10. CDR1 and CDR2 from the germline V gene are LNHDA and SQIVND (reference sequence). This CDR3 is 15 amino acids long.

The V and J genes are TRBV5-1 and TRBJ2-2; D call uncertain. Germline assignment: CDR1 SGHRS and CDR2 YFSETQ. The CDR3 is 14 residues long. V gave up 0 bases and J gave up 1 base, with 4 bases separating them. CDR3 bases: TGCGCCAGCAGCTTGGACGGGAACACCGGGGAGCTGTTTTTT. Translation gives CASSLDGNTGELFF.

V is TRBV2 and J is TRBJ2-7; 8 nucleotides match TRBD1. Germline V gene data show CDR1 as SNHLY and CDR2 as FYNNEI. The CDR3 consists of 15 residues. V shed 7 bases and J 2 bases; nucleotides not matched to a gene: 10. The CDR3 DNA reads TGTGCCAGCAAGTATGGGACAGGTGACACCTACGAGCAGTACTTC. Protein sequence: CASKYGTGDTYEQYF.

This clone appeared a few times. The rearrangement links TRBV2 to TRBJ1-6, with 7 bases aligning to TRBD1. The V segment lost 7 bases and the J segment 7 bases; nucleotides outside the gene matches: 10. Germline lookup yields CDR1 SNHLY and CDR2 FYNNEI. This CDR3 is 15 amino acids long. The CDR3 sequence: CASKGGRQGNSPLHF. The CDR3 coding sequence is TGTGCCAGCAAAGGGGGGCGACAGGGAAATTCACCCCTCCACTTT.

This chain connects TRBV6-5 to TRBJ1-5, with 9 bases identical to TRBD1. The CDR3 runs to 13 residues. J was trimmed by 3 bases and V by 11 bases; bases with no gene match: 5. Germline CDR1 reads MNHEY; CDR2 reads SVGAGI. The CDR3 DNA reads as TGTGCCGGGGGACAGGGCTTCAATCAGCCCCAGCATTTT. It specifies CAGGQGFNQPQHF.

J is TRBJ2-2 and V is TRBV6-6; 11 positions match TRBD1. Germline assignment: CDR1 MNHNY and CDR2 SVGAGI (reference sequence). The CDR3 spans 14 residues. With V trimmed by 6 bases and J by 6 bases, 3 bases remained unmatched. The CDR3 nucleotides are TGTGCCAGCAGACCGGGACAGGGGGCCGGGGAGCTGTTTTTT. It yields the protein CASRPGQGAGELFF.

The genes are TRBV6-5 and TRBJ1-1, with 9 bases aligning to TRBD1. CDR1 MNHEY and CDR2 SVGAGI come from the germline V gene. V was pared by 6 bases and J by 6 bases, with 5 bases of the junction left unmatched. The CDR3 length is 13 residues. CDR3 in amino acids: CASSDRGGAEAFF. CDR3 bases: TGTGCCAGCAGCGACAGGGGGGGGGCTGAAGCTTTCTTT.

This chain joins TRBV5-6 and TRBJ2-7; D unresolved. V lost 4 bases, J lost 5 bases, and 13 bases lay in between. This CDR3 is 13 amino acids long. The germline V gene has CDR1 SGHDT and CDR2 YYEEEE. CDR3 DNA sequence: TGTGCCAGCAGCACGCGGCCTCTCCACGAGCAGTACTTC. Its protein is CASSTRPLHEQYF.

The rearrangement links TRBV18 to TRBJ1-2; tentative D call: TRBD1 (6 bases). The CDR3 contains 12 residues. V dropped 6 bases and J dropped 11 bases, with 16 bases sitting between them. Looked up from germline, CDR1 is KGHSH and CDR2 is LQKENI. CDR3 sequence reads: CASSSDSPGYTF. In DNA, the CDR3 is TGTGCCAGCTCCTCGGACAGCCCTGGGTACACCTTC. The whole variable domain, filled in from reference TRBV18 and TRBJ1-2, reads NAGVMQNPRHLVRRRGQEARLRCSPMKGHSHVYWYRQLPEEGLKFMVYLQKENIIDESGMPKERFSAEFPKEGPSILRIQQVVRGDSAAYFCASSSDSPGYTFGSGTRLTVV.

This chain joins TRBV24-1 and TRBJ2-1, with 9 bases identical to TRBD2. The V and J ends lost 1 base and 12 bases, in that order; junction bases with no gene match: 6. Germline V gene data show CDR1 as KGHDR and CDR2 as SFDVKD. This CDR3 has 14 amino acids. CDR3 region: CATSDLNSGGRQFF. DNA for the CDR3: TGTGCCACCAGTGATTTAAATAGCGGGGGTAGGCAGTTCTTC.

The chain has TRBV18 and TRBJ2-3, with no clear D. The CDR3 has 15 residues. Trimming stripped 3 bases from V and 2 bases from J, with 12 bases between. Per the germline V gene, CDR1 is KGHSH and CDR2 is LQKENI. The CDR3 reads CASSPTRAITDTQYF. CDR3 bases: TGTGCCAGCTCACCGACTCGAGCGATCACAGATACGCAGTATTTT.

The chain uses TRBV5-1 and TRBJ1-2, with 7 nucleotides matching TRBD1. CDR3 length: 14 amino acids. CDR1 SGHRS and CDR2 YFSETQ come from the germline V gene. The trim removed 4 bases at V and 5 bases at J, leaving 8 bases unmatched. This chain's CDR3 is CASSADRVGYGYTF. The DNA for the CDR3 is TGCGCCAGCAGCGCCGACAGGGTCGGATATGGCTACACCTTC.

The CDR3 sequence: CASSPWTGSSTDTQYF. For the CDR3, the DNA is TGCGCCAGCAGCCCATGGACAGGGAGCAGCACAGATACGCAGTATTTT. This chain joins TRBV5-1 and TRBJ2-3; 8 bases are shared with TRBD1. The CDR3 runs 16 residues. CDR1 and CDR2 from the germline V gene are SGHRS and YFSETQ. V was pared by 4 bases and J by 0 bases, with 7 bases of the junction left unmatched.

The chain carries TRBV6-1 and TRBJ1-2; weak D call: TRBD1 (5 bases). Germline CDR1 and CDR2: MNHNS and SASEGT. V shed 1 base and J shed 4 bases, with 10 bases lying between them. CDR3 length: 14 residues. This CDR3 reads CASSEDPRAYGYTF. CDR3 DNA: TGTGCCAGCAGTGAAGATCCCAGGGCCTATGGCTACACCTTC.

The chain is built from TRBV5-1 and TRBJ1-2; D possibly corresponds to TRBD1 (5 bases). V was trimmed by 3 bases and J by 5 bases, leaving 14 bases between them. This CDR3 contains 14 residues. The germline V gene has CDR1 SGHRS and CDR2 YFSETQ. The CDR3 loop reads CASSSDSLRYGYTF. The CDR3 DNA follows: TGCGCCAGCAGCTCCGACAGCCTAAGGTATGGCTACACCTTC. The full variable domain, rest sourced from reference TRBV5-1 and TRBJ1-2, is KAGVTQTPRYLIKTRGQQVTLSCSPISGHRSVSWYQQTPGQGLQFLFEYFSETQRNKGNFPGRFSGRQFSNSRSEMNVSTLELGDSALYLCASSSDSLRYGYTFGSGTRLTVV.

The chain employs TRBV5-1 and TRBJ2-7, with D possibly matching TRBD1 (5 bases). Trimming removed 0 bases from V and 4 bases from J, with 11 bases in between. The CDR3 runs to 14 residues. Per germline, CDR1 SGHRS and CDR2 YFSETQ. The CDR3 region is CASSLEVGPYEQYF. The CDR3 coding sequence is TGCGCCAGCAGCTTGGAGGTGGGGCCGTACGAGCAGTACTTC.

Here the CDR3 reads CASSPGQGNSPLHF. CDR3 in DNA: TGTGCCAGCAGTCCGGGACAGGGAAATTCACCCCTCCACTTT. The rearrangement uses TRBV2 and TRBJ1-6, with 9 positions matching TRBD1. Germline-derived CDR1 and CDR2 are SNHLY and FYNNEI. V trimming: 5 bases; J trimming: 7 bases; junction bases outside the gene matches: 3. CDR3 length: 14 residues.